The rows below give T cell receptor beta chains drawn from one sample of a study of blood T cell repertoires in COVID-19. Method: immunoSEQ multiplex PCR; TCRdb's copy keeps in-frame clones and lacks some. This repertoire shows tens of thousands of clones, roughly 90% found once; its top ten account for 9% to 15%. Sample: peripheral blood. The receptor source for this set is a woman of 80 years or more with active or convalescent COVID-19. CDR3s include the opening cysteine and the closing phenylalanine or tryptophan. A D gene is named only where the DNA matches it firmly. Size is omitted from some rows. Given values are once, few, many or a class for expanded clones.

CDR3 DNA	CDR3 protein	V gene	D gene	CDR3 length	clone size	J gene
TGTGCCAGCAACAACCTAGCGGCAGGAGTAAATGAGCAGTTCTTC	CASNNLAAGVNEQFF	TRBV27	TRBD2	15	NA	TRBJ2-1
TGTGCCAGCAGTTTAGCATGGGCGGGACTAGCGTTAGGTGAGCAGTTCTTC	CASSLAWAGLALGEQFF	TRBV28	TRBD2	17	NA	TRBJ2-1
TGTGCCAGTAGTACAAGGACAGTCTCTGGAAACACCATATATTTT	CASSTRTVSGNTIYF	TRBV19	NA	15	few	TRBJ1-3
TGCGCCAGCAGCTCCGGCCTCCCTAGCCCCGGGGCAGATACGCAGTATTTT	CASSSGLPSPGADTQYF	TRBV5-1	NA	17	NA	TRBJ2-3
TGTGCCAGCAGCGCCGGGACAGGGTACACAGATACGCAGTATTTT	CASSAGTGYTDTQYF	TRBV5-6	TRBD1	15	NA	TRBJ2-3
TGTGCCAGCAGTTTACTCGGACTAGCGGGAGGTGAGGCAGATACGCAGTATTTT	CASSLLGLAGGEADTQYF	TRBV27	TRBD2	18	NA	TRBJ2-3
TGTGCCAGCAGCCAAGTCACAGGGCTTACGACTGAAGCTTTCTTT	CASSQVTGLTTEAFF	TRBV4-2	NA	15	NA	TRBJ1-1
TGTGCCAGCAGTATAGGACAGGGCCCATCCTACGAGCAGTACTTC	CASSIGQGPSYEQYF	TRBV6-5	TRBD1	15	few	TRBJ2-7
TGTGCCAGCAGCCAAGAACAGGGTGGCAATCAGCCCCAGCATTTT	CASSQEQGGNQPQHF	TRBV4-2	NA	15	NA	TRBJ1-5
TGCGCCAGCAGCCACGGACAGAGCTCCTATAATTCACCCCTCCACTTT	CASSHGQSSYNSPLHF	TRBV4-1	NA	16	once	TRBJ1-6
TGTGCCACCAGTGCCGTGGGGAGTTTGGACAATGAGCAGTTCTTC	CATSAVGSLDNEQFF	TRBV24-1	NA	15	NA	TRBJ2-1
TGTGCCAGCAGCTCAGAGACGACAGGGATCTCCTCCTACGAGCAGTACTTC	CASSSETTGISSYEQYF	TRBV7-2	TRBD1	17	NA	TRBJ2-7
TGTGCCAGCAGCCAAGAAAGACTAGCGGGAGACGAGCAGTACTTC	CASSQERLAGDEQYF	TRBV3-1/TRBV3-2	TRBD2	15	NA	TRBJ2-7
TGTGCCAGCTTGACTAGATCCTACGAGCAGTACTTC	CASLTRSYEQYF	TRBV28	NA	12	NA	TRBJ2-7
TGCGCCAGCAGCTATTTCGGGGGAGCAACTAATGAAAAACTGTTTTTT	CASSYFGGATNEKLFF	TRBV5-1	NA	16	once	TRBJ1-4
TGTGCCAGCAGTCAAGCAGGGGAATGGACTGAAGCTTTCTTT	CASSQAGEWTEAFF	TRBV25-1	NA	14	NA	TRBJ1-1
TGTGCCAGCAGCTTAGCGCGCGGGGGGGCCTACGAGCAGTACTTC	CASSLARGGAYEQYF	TRBV7-6	TRBD2	15	NA	TRBJ2-7
TGTGCCAGCAGTCCGGACTCAGCCAACTATGGCTACACCTTC	CASSPDSANYGYTF	TRBV2	NA	14	NA	TRBJ1-2
TGTGCCAGCTCACCGTTACAGGGGAGTGCCAAAAACATTCAGTACTTC	CASSPLQGSAKNIQYF	TRBV18	TRBD1	16	once	TRBJ2-4
TGTGCCAGCCATGCTTGGGGGGCAGATACGCAGTATTTT	CASHAWGADTQYF	TRBV11-2	NA	13	NA	TRBJ2-3
TGTGCCAGCAGCAGCCCCGGGACAGGGAACAATGAGCAGTTCTTC	CASSSPGTGNNEQFF	TRBV14	TRBD1	15	NA	TRBJ2-1
TGTGCCAGCAGTGGACCGTCCAGGACTGAAGCTTTCTTT	CASSGPSRTEAFF	TRBV6-4	NA	13	NA	TRBJ1-1
TGCAGTGCTAGTCCCAGCGGGAGGGCCCCCGGCACAGATACGCAGTATTTT	CSASPSGRAPGTDTQYF	TRBV20-1	TRBD2	17	NA	TRBJ2-3
TGCGCCAGCAGTAACGGGGGTTCGGGGAAGACCCAGTACTTC	CASSNGGSGKTQYF	TRBV10-1	NA	14	few	TRBJ2-5
TGTGCCAGCAGCGTAGAGTCAGGGTTCCGGTCCGGGGAGCTGTTTTTT	CASSVESGFRSGELFF	TRBV9	NA	16	NA	TRBJ2-2
TGTGCCAGTTCGGACAGGCCGAACTCTGGAAACACCATATATTTT	CASSDRPNSGNTIYF	TRBV19	TRBD1	15	NA	TRBJ1-3
TGTGCCAGCAGCTCAGGACACAGGGGGCTAGCTTTCTTT	CASSSGHRGLAFF	TRBV11-3	TRBD1	13	NA	TRBJ1-1
TGCGCCAGCAGCCCGAGGTTGGGACAGGGTGACGAGCAGTACTTC	CASSPRLGQGDEQYF	TRBV4-1	TRBD1	15	NA	TRBJ2-7
TGTGCCAGCTCAACCCCAGGGGCCCTCTCCTACGAGCAGTACTTC	CASSTPGALSYEQYF	TRBV18	NA	15	NA	TRBJ2-7
TGTGCCAGCAGTTTCAGGCCGACACTGAACGCTTTCTTT	CASSFRPTLNAFF	TRBV6-2/TRBV6-3	NA	13	NA	TRBJ1-1
TGTGCCAGCAGCTTAGAACAGCGGAACATTCGGGAGACCCAGTACTTC	CASSLEQRNIRETQYF	TRBV7-8	NA	16	NA	TRBJ2-5
TGTGCCAGCTCACTCGATGACAGGGCGAACACTGAAGCTTTCTTT	CASSLDDRANTEAFF	TRBV18	TRBD1	15	NA	TRBJ1-1
TGCGCCAGCAGCAAAGGGGAGGAGACACCGAACACTGAAGCTTTCTTT	CASSKGEETPNTEAFF	TRBV4-1	NA	16	NA	TRBJ1-1
TGTGCCACCAGCAGAGTCGGTGCAACGAACTATGGCTACACCTTC	CATSRVGATNYGYTF	TRBV15	NA	15	NA	TRBJ1-2
TGTGCCAGCAGCCAAGAATCGCGGGGCCGATTTAGCACAGATACGCAGTATTTT	CASSQESRGRFSTDTQYF	TRBV3-1/TRBV3-2	NA	18	NA	TRBJ2-3
TGTGCCAGCAGTTTAAGGGCAGGGATGAATTCACCCCTCCACTTT	CASSLRAGMNSPLHF	TRBV27	NA	15	NA	TRBJ1-6
TGCGCCAGCAGCCAAGATCATGCAGGGGCGAACACCGGGGAGCTGTTTTTT	CASSQDHAGANTGELFF	TRBV4-1	NA	17	NA	TRBJ2-2
TGTGCCAGTAGTATTTCGTGGGGGGGTCAGCCCCAGCATTTT	CASSISWGGQPQHF	TRBV19	NA	14	NA	TRBJ1-5
TGTGCCAGCACCGAAGCGAGAACAAGTGAAGCTTTCTTT	CASTEARTSEAFF	TRBV6-6	NA	13	NA	TRBJ1-1
TGTGCCACCAGTTGGAGTTCAACTAATGAAAAACTGTTTTTT	CATSWSSTNEKLFF	TRBV24-1	NA	14	once	TRBJ1-4
TGTGCTAGTGGTTTGGGGACAGGGGGCTATGGCTACACCTTC	CASGLGTGGYGYTF	TRBV12-5	TRBD1	14	NA	TRBJ1-2
TGTGCCAGCAGCTTAGACAGGGCCGGCAATCAGCCCCAGCATTTT	CASSLDRAGNQPQHF	TRBV7-9	NA	15	NA	TRBJ1-5
TGTGCCAGCAGTTACAGTTTGACGGGGAGCCTCTCTGGGGCCAACGTCCTGACTTTC	CASSYSLTGSLSGANVLTF	TRBV6-2/TRBV6-3	NA	19	NA	TRBJ2-6
TGTGCCTGGAGTGGCGGAAAAAGCTCTGGGGCCAACGTCCTGACTTTC	CAWSGGKSSGANVLTF	TRBV30	NA	16	NA	TRBJ2-6
TGTGCCAGCAGCTTAGGGGGCACCAGCACCGGGGAGCTGTTTTTT	CASSLGGTSTGELFF	TRBV7-6	NA	15	NA	TRBJ2-2
TGTGCCAGCAGGGCCTCGAACAGGGGGCGGATGGGCAATCAGCCCCAGCATTTT	CASRASNRGRMGNQPQHF	TRBV21-1	NA	18	once	TRBJ1-5
TGTGCCAGCTCACCGGGTAGGGGATCTGAAGCTTTCTTT	CASSPGRGSEAFF	TRBV18	NA	13	NA	TRBJ1-1
TGTGCCAGCAGCCGCTGGACATCCCAAGAGACCCAGTACTTC	CASSRWTSQETQYF	TRBV5-4	NA	14	NA	TRBJ2-5
TGTGCCAGTAACACCAAGAACACCGGGGAGCTGTTTTTT	CASNTKNTGELFF	TRBV2	NA	13	NA	TRBJ2-2
TGTGCCAGCAGTGAGGCCGGGACAGCCCGAACCTACGAGCAGTACTTC	CASSEAGTARTYEQYF	TRBV25-1	TRBD1	16	NA	TRBJ2-7
TGTGCCAGCAGGATGGGACTAGACTTAAACTACGAGCAGTACTTC	CASRMGLDLNYEQYF	TRBV28	TRBD2	15	few	TRBJ2-7
TGTGCCAGCAGCTTATTAGCGGGAGCTATAACAGATACGCAGTATTTT	CASSLLAGAITDTQYF	TRBV7-2	TRBD2	16	NA	TRBJ2-3
TGCGCCAGCAGCTTCGGGCAGGGAGGATCACCCCTCCACTTT	CASSFGQGGSPLHF	TRBV5-1	NA	14	NA	TRBJ1-6
TGTGCCAGCAGCTACGGGAGGGGAGAAGATACGCAGTATTTT	CASSYGRGEDTQYF	TRBV5-4	TRBD2	14	NA	TRBJ2-3
TGTGCCAGCAGCTTAACGGAGGTAGCGGGGGGGCAAAGAGACCCCTACAATGAGCAGTTCTTC	CASSLTEVAGGQRDPYNEQFF	TRBV7-3	TRBD2	21	few	TRBJ2-1